Shown below are 4 T cell receptor beta chains from a single sample sequenced in a study of CXCR3-negative and CXCR3-positive naive CD8 T cells. Each TRB cDNA library was prepared by 5' RACE (with UMI labels). TCRdb reprocessed the 5' RACE reads and keeps a single row for each CDR3 protein, giving no DNA. The sample includes around 47,000 distinct CDR3 sequences. The specimen sequenced was memory CD8+ T cells from blood. The receptor source for this set is a human donor in good health. Some clones in this sample may be carry-over from other donors' samples.

The V call is TRBV29-1, the J call TRBJ1-1; TCRdb names TRBD1, which stays unverified in the absence of DNA. Germline CDR1 and CDR2: SQVTM and ANQGSEA. The CDR3 sequence is 11 residues long. CDR3 residues: CSVPGTAGLVF.

The CDR3 sequence is CASSLDGNVELFF. The V gene is TRBV11-3, the J gene TRBJ2-2; TCRdb picks TRBD1, but there is no DNA to check that call. Germline CDR1 and CDR2: SGHNT and YENEEA. The CDR3 runs 13 residues.

The gene calls are TRBV7-2 and TRBJ1-1. Germline CDR1 is SGHTA and CDR2 is FQGNSA. CDR3 length equals 12 residues. The CDR3 spells CASSRGYTEAFF. Drawing the rest from reference TRBV7-2 and TRBJ1-1, the complete variable domain is GAGVSQSPSNKVTEKGKDVELRCDPISGHTALYWYRQSLGQGLEFLIYFQGNSAPDKSGLPSDRFSAERTGGSVSTLTIQRTQQEDSAVYLCASSRGYTEAFFGQGTRLTVV.

The genes are TRBV29-1 and TRBJ1-1. CDR3 length: 13 residues. The germline gives CDR1 SQVTM, CDR2 ANQGSEA. CDR3 residues: CSPTVASNTEAFF.